Each of the 17 T cell receptor beta chains below was sequenced from the same sample in a study of shared clonotypes between healthy human individuals. CD45RO-negative, CCR7-positively selected cells formed the naive CD8 fraction, excluding terminally differentiated effector memory CD45RA+ cells. This table comes from immunoSEQ multiplex PCR, and its TCRdb copy is limited to in-frame clones, with some not included. The data contain 600,000 or so clones, roughly 98% of them singletons. Sequencing was carried out using naive CD8+ T cells sorted from blood. The source is a man under 40 in good health.

The CDR3 region has the DNA TGCGCCAGCACGAAAGACGCGGACACCGGGGAGCTGTTTTTT. It is translated as CASTKDADTGELFF. The V call is TRBV5-1, the J call TRBJ2-2; no clear D gene. Per germline, CDR1 SGHRS and CDR2 YFSETQ. V dropped 6 bases and J dropped 3 bases, with 12 bases sitting between them. The CDR3 sequence is 14 residues long.

This chain links TRBV27 with TRBJ2-7, with D uncertain. The V and J ends lost 4 bases and 3 bases respectively, with 13 bases between them. Germline V gene sequence: CDR1 MNHEY, CDR2 SMNVEV (reference sequence). This CDR3 has 14 amino acids. CDR3 sequence reads: CASSSPGRYYEQYF. The CDR3 DNA reads as TGTGCCAGCAGTTCCCCCGGCAGGTACTACGAGCAGTACTTC.

The V call is TRBV6-5, the J call TRBJ1-2; D might be TRBD1 (6 bases). CDR1 is MNHEY and CDR2 is SVGAGI in the germline V gene. V was trimmed by 5 bases and J by 4 bases, leaving 11 bases between them. The CDR3 spans 13 residues. CDR3 DNA: TGTGCCAGCAGTCAGGACAGACTCTATGGCTACACCTTC. It yields the protein CASSQDRLYGYTF.

With respect to this clone: The same CDR3 can be traced to other DNA sequences in this sample. This chain connects TRBV27 to TRBJ2-7; D may correspond to TRBD1 or TRBD2 (5 bases each). Germline CDR1 and CDR2: MNHEY and SMNVEV (reference sequence). V lost 2 bases, J lost 0 bases, and 8 bases lay in between. CDR3 length equals 14 residues. The CDR3 reads CASSLGGSSYEQYF. CDR3 coding DNA: TGTGCCAGCAGTTTAGGGGGATCCTCCTACGAGCAGTACTTC.

The chain combines TRBV6-5 with TRBJ1-1; D unclear. The CDR3 contains 14 residues. V dropped 0 bases and J dropped 6 bases, with 11 bases sitting between them. Looked up from germline, CDR1 is MNHEY and CDR2 is SVGAGI. The CDR3 protein is CASSYSSRVAEAFF. The CDR3 region has the DNA TGTGCCAGCAGTTACTCGAGCCGCGTCGCTGAAGCTTTCTTT.

The CDR3 loop is CSVRDPGQFF. The CDR3, as DNA: TGCAGCGTGCGGGACCCAGGGCAGTTCTTC. V and J are TRBV29-1 and TRBJ2-1; D perhaps matches TRBD2 (6 bases). V shed 6 bases and J shed 12 bases, with 12 bases lying between them. Germline CDR1 SQVTM, CDR2 ANQGSEA. The CDR3 is 10 residues long.

A single count supports this clone. Other nucleotide sequences from this sample produce the same CDR3. The chain carries TRBV6-5 and TRBJ2-1; perhaps TRBD2 as D (5 bases). The CDR3 spans 13 residues. Deletions cut 0 bases from V and 5 bases from J, with 5 bases between. Looked up from germline, CDR1 is MNHEY and CDR2 is SVGAGI. The CDR3 sequence is CASSYSGDNEQFF. CDR3 DNA sequence: TGTGCCAGCAGTTACTCCGGGGACAATGAGCAGTTCTTC.

This rearrangement joins TRBV10-1 to TRBJ2-1; D is unclear. The ends were cut back, 2 bases at V and 10 bases at J, with 6 bases in the middle. Germline CDR1 reads WNHNN; CDR2 reads SYGVQD (reference sequence). This CDR3 is built from 11 residues. For the CDR3, the DNA is TGCGCCAGCAGTGAGACTAACGAGCAGTTCTTC. Encoded protein: CASSETNEQFF.

This chain links TRBV9 with TRBJ2-5; D is perhaps TRBD2 (6 bases). The CDR3 sequence is 13 residues long. Germline CDR1 SGDLS, CDR2 YYNGEE. V was pared by 3 bases and J by 5 bases, with 11 bases between. CDR3 DNA: TGTGCCAGCAGCGCCGGGGGAGAGGAGACCCAGTACTTC. Amino acids: CASSAGGEETQYF.

This rearrangement joins TRBV19 to TRBJ2-2, with 12 bases identical to TRBD2. V shed 6 bases and J 1 base; nucleotides not matched to a gene: 15. The CDR3 is made up of 20 amino acids. Germline V gene lookup returns CDR1 LNHDA and CDR2 SQIVND (reference sequence). This CDR3 reads CASRDWLITSGRLNTGELFF. CDR3 nucleotide sequence: TGTGCCAGTAGGGACTGGCTCATCACTAGCGGGAGGCTGAACACCGGGGAGCTGTTTTTT.

There are a few counts of this clone. This sequence joins TRBV10-1 and TRBJ2-7, with no clear D. The length of the CDR3 is 12 residues. Germline-derived CDR1 and CDR2 are WNHNN and SYGVQD (reference sequence). V was pared by 2 bases and J by 3 bases, with 5 bases between. The CDR3 sequence is CASSENGYEQYF. In DNA form, the CDR3 reads TGCGCCAGCAGTGAGAACGGCTACGAGCAGTACTTC.

This chain links TRBV10-3 with TRBJ2-1; 8 nucleotides match TRBD1. V gave up 4 bases and J gave up 3 bases; unmatched junction bases: 11. Germline-derived CDR1 and CDR2 are ENHRY and SYGVKD. The CDR3 consists of 17 residues. For the CDR3, the DNA is TGTGCCATCAGTGCCCTACGGACAGGGAATAACTACAATGAGCAGTTCTTC. The encoded protein is CAISALRTGNNYNEQFF.

The genes are TRBV4-1 and TRBJ2-1; D is uncertain. In germline, CDR1 is MGHRA, CDR2 YSYEKL. This CDR3 region has 15 residues. V was shortened by 4 bases and J by 5 bases, with 15 bases between the two germline ends. The CDR3 here is CASSLQRQTNNEQFF. In DNA form, the CDR3 reads TGCGCCAGCAGCCTACAGCGTCAAACAAACAATGAGCAGTTCTTC.

The chain uses TRBV18 and TRBJ2-3, with no clear D. This CDR3 has 13 residues. The V and J ends lost 2 bases and 4 bases respectively, with 7 bases between them. Germline V lookup: CDR1 KGHSH, CDR2 LQKENI. The CDR3 DNA reads as TGTGCCAGCTCACCAGAGAGATCAGATACGCAGTATTTT. Translating it yields CASSPERSDTQYF.

The chain uses TRBV5-4 and TRBJ2-4, with 9 bases lining up with TRBD1. Trimming cost V 2 bases and J 12 bases; bases outside gene matches: 6. The CDR3 has 13 amino acids. The germline V gene has CDR1 SGHNT and CDR2 YYREEE (reference sequence). CDR3 nucleotides: TGTGCCAGCAGCTTTCATGGACAGGGGAGTCAGTACTTC. Protein sequence: CASSFHGQGSQYF.

This chain links TRBV27 with TRBJ2-7; 7 nucleotides agree with TRBD2. The trim removed 8 bases at V and 3 bases at J, leaving 7 bases unmatched. The CDR3 runs 13 residues. CDR1 is MNHEY and CDR2 is SMNVEV in the germline V gene (reference sequence). Here the CDR3 DNA reads TGTGCCAGCGGATTACTAGCGAACTACGAGCAGTACTTC. Translated, it gives CASGLLANYEQYF.

This clone was found once. The CDR3 loop reads CASSHLSGSYEQYF. The CDR3, as DNA: TGCGCCAGCAGCCACCTCAGCGGGAGCTACGAGCAGTACTTC. The chain recombines TRBV4-3 with TRBJ2-7; TRBD2 agrees at 8 bases. Losses at the gene ends were 3 bases for V and 3 bases for J; bases not matched to a gene: 4. CDR1 and CDR2 from the germline V gene are LGHNA and YSLEER. The CDR3 totals 14 residues.